Below, 24 T cell receptor beta chains from the same sample are listed, as sequenced in a study of Graves' ophthalmopathy and Graves' hyperthyroidism. TCR beta CDR3 regions were amplified from RNA transcripts. Second-round multiplex PCR came after first-round RT-PCR with HTBI primers. A single record per CDR3 protein comes from TCRdb applying MiXCR to the multiplex PCR reads. The sample includes roughly 480,000 distinct CDR3 sequences, approximately 15% of them seen just once. The source material was blood. The receptors originated from a woman aged 30 to 39 with Graves' ophthalmopathy.

J is TRBJ2-7 and V is TRBV11-1; the D gene could be TRBD1 or TRBD2 (6 bases each). Trimming took 5 bases from V and 2 from J, leaving 28 bases between them. The CDR3 is 19 residues long. The germline V gene encodes CDR1 SGHAT and CDR2 FQDESV (reference sequence). CDR3 DNA sequence: TGTGCCAGCAGCCGATATGCGGGGCAACACGGGACATGGACCTACGAGCAGTACTTC. Residues: CASSRYAGQHGTWTYEQYF.

This rearrangement joins TRBV18 to TRBJ2-7; 9 nucleotides align to TRBD1. The germline CDR1 and CDR2 sequences are KGHSH and LQKENI. After removal of 3 bases from V and 3 bases from J, the junction contained 6 bases not matched to a gene. The CDR3 spans 15 residues. The DNA of the CDR3 is TGTGCCAGCTCACCTCCCGGGACAGGGATCTACGAGCAGTACTTC. As protein: CASSPPGTGIYEQYF.

Points on this clonotype: A much larger clone is a single base away; this may be a read error. The CDR3 does not end in the conserved phenylalanine or tryptophan, so this is likely a read error. The chain recombines TRBV6-5 with TRBJ1-3, with 8 positions matching TRBD1. V gave up 2 bases and J gave up 9 bases; unmatched junction bases: 6. This CDR3 is 14 amino acids long. Germline V gene data show CDR1 as MNHEY and CDR2 as SVGAGI. CDR3 loop: CASSYDRGVGTIYY. The CDR3 region has the DNA TGTGCCAGCAGTTACGACAGGGGAGTCGGCACCATATATTAT.

This clonotype was detected many times. This chain uses TRBV12-3 or TRBV12-4 with TRBJ1-1, with 8 bases aligning to TRBD1. There are 14 residues in the CDR3. With V trimmed by 7 bases and J by 5 bases, 9 bases remained unmatched. Here the CDR3 DNA reads TGTGCCAGCATGGGACAGGAATTGCGTACTGAAGCTTTCTTT. It is translated as CASMGQELRTEAFF.

This clonotype was counted at least ten times. V is TRBV11-2 and J is TRBJ1-5; D ambiguous. V shed 1 base and J shed 5 bases, with 6 bases lying between them. This CDR3 has 13 residues. The germline V gene encodes CDR1 SGHAT and CDR2 FQNNGV. The CDR3 DNA reads TGTGCCAGCAGCTTAGGCAGGTATCAGCCCCAGCATTTT. Protein: CASSLGRYQPQHF.

The sample holds a few counts of this clonotype. This sequence joins TRBV14 and TRBJ1-1; TRBD1 is a possible D gene (5 bases). Germline-derived CDR1 and CDR2 are SGHDN and FVKESK. CDR3 length equals 17 residues. Trimming left V 3 bases short and J 3 bases short, with 20 bases between. CDR3 sequence: CASSHQVGGARDTEAFF. The CDR3 nucleotides read TGTGCCAGCAGCCATCAGGTCGGGGGAGCAAGGGACACTGAAGCTTTCTTT. Full variable domain (outside the CDR3, taken from reference TRBV14 and TRBJ1-1): EAGVTQFPSHSVIEKGQTVTLRCDPISGHDNLYWYRRVMGKEIKFLLHFVKESKQDESGMPNNRFLAERTGGTYSTLKVQPAELEDSGVYFCASSHQVGGARDTEAFFGQGTRLTVV.

The sample holds many counts of this clonotype. The J gene is TRBJ1-2, the V gene TRBV6-1, with 7 bases identical to TRBD1. The CDR3 is made up of 16 amino acids. V shed 2 bases, J shed 1 base, and the junction held 7 bases outside the gene matches. CDR1 and CDR2 from the germline V gene are MNHNS and SASEGT. The CDR3 protein is CASSETTGAYNYGYTF. The CDR3 DNA follows: TGTGCCAGCAGTGAAACCACAGGGGCCTATAACTATGGCTACACCTTC.

The sample holds many counts of this clonotype. The chain carries TRBV12-3 or TRBV12-4 and TRBJ1-5; D uncertain. There are 13 residues in the CDR3. Trimming stripped 2 bases from V and 6 bases from J, with 8 bases between. CDR3 in amino acids: CASSLSGSQPQHF. CDR3 nucleotides: TGTGCCAGCAGTTTAAGCGGGAGTCAGCCCCAGCATTTT.

Notes on this clonotype: Since the CDR3 does not end with the conserved phenylalanine or tryptophan, this likely comes from a read error. This chain links TRBV27 with TRBJ2-2, with TRBD2 matching over 7 bases. Germline values: CDR1 MNHEY, CDR2 SMNVEV (reference sequence). This CDR3 is 14 amino acids long. V lost 2 bases, J lost 4 bases, and 1 base stayed unmatched. CDR3 DNA sequence: TGTGCCAGCAGTTTAGGGGGGGGCACCGGGGAGCTGTTTCTT. Its protein is CASSLGGGTGELFL.

This clonotype was found many times. The chain recombines TRBV11-1 with TRBJ1-1; no clear D. Deletions cut 3 bases from V and 5 bases from J, with 13 bases between. The CDR3 has 14 residues. Germline V gene data show CDR1 as SGHAT and CDR2 as FQDESV (reference sequence). The CDR3 bases are TGTGCCAGCAGCTTTAGGGAGCTTCCGACTGAAGCTTTCTTT. Encoded protein: CASSFRELPTEAFF.

This clonotype was recorded many times. The rearrangement joins TRBV7-8 to TRBJ1-2, with D uncertain. This CDR3 comprises 13 residues. The V gene lost 1 base and the J gene lost 11 bases, with 14 bases spanning the gap. CDR1 is SGHVS, CDR2 FQNEAQ, per germline. The chain's CDR3 is CASSLGPVGEYTF. Here the CDR3 DNA reads TGTGCCAGCAGCTTAGGTCCTGTCGGGGAGTACACCTTC. Using reference TRBV7-8 and TRBJ1-2 for the parts outside the CDR3, the full variable domain is GAGVSQSPRYKVAKRGQDVALRCDPISGHVSLFWYQQALGQGPEFLTYFQNEAQLDKSGLPSDRFFAERPEGSVSTLKIQRTQQEDSAVYLCASSLGPVGEYTFGSGTRLTVV.

This clonotype has at least ten counts. The V and J genes are TRBV28 and TRBJ2-5; 9 positions match TRBD2. The CDR3 loop spans 15 amino acids. Per germline, CDR1 MDHEN and CDR2 SYDVKM. V shed 5 bases, J shed 3 bases, and the junction held 7 bases outside the gene matches. The CDR3 DNA reads TGTGCCAGCAGTCCCGGACTAGCGCGGGAAGAGACCCAGTACTTC. Protein: CASSPGLAREETQYF.

This clonotype was seen at least ten times. V gene TRBV20-1 combines with J gene TRBJ1-1, with TRBD1 as a possible D gene (6 bases). CDR3 length: 13 residues. Trimming pared 5 bases from V and 3 bases from J, leaving 13 bases between. Looked up from germline, CDR1 is DFQATT and CDR2 is SNEGSKA (reference sequence). The CDR3 spells CSAGQEGDTEAFF. The CDR3 DNA is TGCAGTGCTGGGCAAGAGGGGGACACTGAAGCTTTCTTT.

This clonotype has ten or more counts. The genes are TRBV11-2 and TRBJ1-1, with a weak D call TRBD1 (5 bases). The V end lost 2 bases, the J end lost 1 base, and 14 bases lay between the germline ends. The CDR3 totals 16 residues. The germline gives CDR1 SGHAT, CDR2 FQNNGV. The CDR3 reads CASSLRPGNKNTEAFF. As DNA, the CDR3 is TGTGCCAGCAGCTTAAGGCCAGGGAATAAGAACACTGAAGCTTTCTTT.

V and J are TRBV6-1 and TRBJ1-6; perhaps TRBD1 as D (5 bases). V was cut by 2 bases and J by 9 bases, with 8 bases left in between. CDR3 length: 13 residues. Germline CDR1 is MNHNS and CDR2 is SASEGT. CDR3 sequence (DNA): TGTGCCAGCAGTGAAAGAGGGACTTCACCCCTCCACTTT. This codes for CASSERGTSPLHF.

This clonotype has ten or more counts. In DNA, the CDR3 is TGTGCCAGCAGTTTGAGGCGACGGGAGGACTACGAGCAGTACTTC. Protein product: CASSLRRREDYEQYF. The chain uses TRBV12-3 or TRBV12-4 and TRBJ2-7; 7 nucleotides align to TRBD2. This CDR3 spans 15 amino acids. V dropped 3 bases and J dropped 3; count of bases not matched to a gene: 8.

This clonotype appeared many times. The chain has TRBV9 and TRBJ1-6; no definite D call. The CDR3 loop spans 15 amino acids. V was pared by 2 bases and J by 13 bases, with 19 bases between. Germline V gene data show CDR1 as SGDLS and CDR2 as YYNGEE. The CDR3 DNA reads as TGTGCCAGCAGCGTCGGCCCCAGGACCGAGGACCCCCTCCACTTT. Translating gives CASSVGPRTEDPLHF.

This clonotype was observed many times. A much larger clone lies a single base off, so this may be a read error. V usage is TRBV2 and J usage is TRBJ2-5; 8 bases agree with TRBD2. This CDR3 has 13 residues. Germline loops: CDR1 SNHLY, CDR2 FYNNEI. The CDR3 region is CACSVTSGETQYF. CDR3 nucleotides: TGTGCCTGCAGTGTCACTAGCGGAGAGACCCAGTACTTC.

In its sample, this clonotype was seen many times. The CDR3 coding sequence is TGCGCCAGCAGCCAACTCACGACAGGGAGAAATCAGCCCCAGCATTTT. Its translation is CASSQLTTGRNQPQHF. J is TRBJ1-5 and V is TRBV4-1, with 7 nucleotides matching TRBD1. The germline gives CDR1 MGHRA, CDR2 YSYEKL. The CDR3 is 16 amino acids. The ends lost 2 bases at V and 4 bases at J; junction bases unmatched: 8.

This clonotype was counted a single time. The chain recombines TRBV7-8 with TRBJ2-7; no definite D call. The CDR3 sequence is 17 residues long. Germline V CDR1 and CDR2: SGHVS, FQNEAQ. Trimming pared 5 bases from V and 5 bases from J, leaving 25 bases between. CDR3 in DNA: TGTGCCAGCAGCCCAATCCCGCCCCCCACAGAGAGCAACGAGCAGTACTTC. Residues: CASSPIPPPTESNEQYF.

The chain recombines TRBV7-9 with TRBJ2-5; D might be TRBD1 or TRBD2, each matching 5 bases. This CDR3 contains 14 residues. V dropped 8 bases and J dropped 6 bases, with 19 bases sitting between them. The germline CDR1 and CDR2 sequences are SEHNR and FQNEAQ (reference sequence). The CDR3 region is CASGIGTYPKTQYF. Written as DNA, the CDR3 is TGTGCCAGCGGAATAGGGACCTACCCTAAGACCCAGTACTTC.

This clonotype appeared many times. V gene TRBV10-1 combines with J gene TRBJ2-7; tentatively, D is TRBD1 (5 bases). Germline V lookup: CDR1 WNHNN, CDR2 SYGVQD (reference sequence). V dropped 3 bases and J dropped 3 bases, with 12 bases sitting between them. The CDR3 extends over 14 amino acids. The CDR3 nucleotides read TGCGCCAGCAGTGAAAGGGGAAAAAACTACGAGCAGTACTTC. Its protein product is CASSERGKNYEQYF.

The J gene is TRBJ1-3, the V gene TRBV11-1, with 8 bases aligning to TRBD1. There are 16 residues in the CDR3. Germline V gives CDR1 SGHAT, CDR2 FQDESV (reference sequence). Trimming cost V 5 bases and J 0 bases; bases outside gene matches: 6. This chain's CDR3 is CASSPRTGRSGNTIYF. The CDR3 bases are TGTGCCAGCAGCCCAAGGACAGGGCGCTCTGGAAACACCATATATTTT.

Only a few counts were recorded for this clonotype. Mismatch with germline at one junction end may stem from a read error. The V call is TRBV28, the J call TRBJ2-4; D unclear. The CDR3 spans 10 residues. Germline CDR1 reads MDHEN; CDR2 reads SYDVKM. CDR3: CASSLHIKYF. The CDR3 region has the DNA TGTGCCAGCAGTTTGCACATTAAGTACTTC.